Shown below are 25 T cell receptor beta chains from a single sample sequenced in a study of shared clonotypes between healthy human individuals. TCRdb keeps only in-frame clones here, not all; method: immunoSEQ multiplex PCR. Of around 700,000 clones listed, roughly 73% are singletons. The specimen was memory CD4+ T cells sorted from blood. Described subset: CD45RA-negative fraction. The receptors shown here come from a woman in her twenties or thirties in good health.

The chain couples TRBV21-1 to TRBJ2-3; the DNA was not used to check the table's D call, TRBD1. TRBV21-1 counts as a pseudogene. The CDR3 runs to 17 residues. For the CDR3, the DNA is TGTGCCAGCAGCACCCGGGACAGGGTATTTCGCGCAGATACGCAGTATTTT. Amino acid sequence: CASSTRDRVFRADTQYF.

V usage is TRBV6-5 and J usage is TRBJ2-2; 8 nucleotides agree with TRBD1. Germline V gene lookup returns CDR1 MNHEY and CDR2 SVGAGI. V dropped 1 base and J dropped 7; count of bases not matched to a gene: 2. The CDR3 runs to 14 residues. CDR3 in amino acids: CASSYLQGDGELFF. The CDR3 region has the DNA TGTGCCAGCAGTTACTTACAGGGGGACGGGGAGCTGTTTTTT.

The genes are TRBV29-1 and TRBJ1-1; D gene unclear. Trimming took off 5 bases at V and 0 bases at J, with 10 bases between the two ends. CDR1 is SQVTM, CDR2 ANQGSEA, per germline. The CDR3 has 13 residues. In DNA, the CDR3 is TGCAGCGTTACACGAGCGATGAACACTGAAGCTTTCTTT. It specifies CSVTRAMNTEAFF.

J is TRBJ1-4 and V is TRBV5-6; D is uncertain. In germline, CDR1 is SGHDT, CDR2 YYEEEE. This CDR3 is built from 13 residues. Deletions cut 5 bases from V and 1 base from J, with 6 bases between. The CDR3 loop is CASRRGTNEKLFF. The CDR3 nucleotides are TGTGCCAGCAGACGGGGAACTAATGAAAAACTGTTTTTT.

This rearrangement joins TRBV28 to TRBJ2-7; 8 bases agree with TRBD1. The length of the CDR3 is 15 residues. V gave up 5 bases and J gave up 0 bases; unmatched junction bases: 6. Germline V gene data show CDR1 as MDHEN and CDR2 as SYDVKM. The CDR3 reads CASSRTGTGSYEQYF. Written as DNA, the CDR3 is TGTGCCAGCAGTCGAACCGGGACAGGCTCCTACGAGCAGTACTTC.

The CDR3: CASGRTGGYNEQFF. In DNA form, the CDR3 reads TGTGCCAGCGGACGGACTGGCGGTTACAATGAGCAGTTCTTC. The V call is TRBV2, the J call TRBJ2-1; a possible D gene is TRBD2 (5 bases). V dropped 8 bases and J dropped 4 bases, with 15 bases sitting between them. CDR1 SNHLY and CDR2 FYNNEI come from the germline V gene. CDR3 length: 14 amino acids.

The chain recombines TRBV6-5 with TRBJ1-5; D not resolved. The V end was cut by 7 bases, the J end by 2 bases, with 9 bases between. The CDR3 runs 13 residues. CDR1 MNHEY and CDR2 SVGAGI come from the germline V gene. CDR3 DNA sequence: TGTGCCAGCAAGCTAAGTGGCAATCAGCCCCAGCATTTT. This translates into CASKLSGNQPQHF.

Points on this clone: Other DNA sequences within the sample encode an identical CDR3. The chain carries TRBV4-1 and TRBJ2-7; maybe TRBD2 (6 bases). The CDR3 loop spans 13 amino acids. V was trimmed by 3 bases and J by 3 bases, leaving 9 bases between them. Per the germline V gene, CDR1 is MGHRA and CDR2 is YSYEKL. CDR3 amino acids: CASSQMGGYEQYF. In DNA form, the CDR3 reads TGCGCCAGCAGCCAGATGGGGGGCTACGAGCAGTACTTC.

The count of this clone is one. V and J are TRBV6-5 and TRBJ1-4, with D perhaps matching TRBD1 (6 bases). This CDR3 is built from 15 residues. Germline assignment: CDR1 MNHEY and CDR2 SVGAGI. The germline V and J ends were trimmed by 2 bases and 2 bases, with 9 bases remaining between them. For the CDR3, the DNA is TGTGCCAGCAGTTACACCACAGGGACTAATGAAAAACTGTTTTTT. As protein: CASSYTTGTNEKLFF.

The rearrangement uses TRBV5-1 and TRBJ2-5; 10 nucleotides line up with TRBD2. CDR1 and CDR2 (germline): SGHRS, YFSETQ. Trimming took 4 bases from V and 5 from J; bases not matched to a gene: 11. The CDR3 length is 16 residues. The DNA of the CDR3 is TGCGCCAGCAGCCCCCTAGCGGGAGTCGGTACGGAGACCCAGTACTTC. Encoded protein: CASSPLAGVGTETQYF.

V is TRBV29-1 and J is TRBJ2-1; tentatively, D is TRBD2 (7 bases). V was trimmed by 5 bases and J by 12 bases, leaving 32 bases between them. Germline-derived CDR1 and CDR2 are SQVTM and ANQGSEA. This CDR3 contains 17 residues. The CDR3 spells CSVPMEPARGGGYGQFF. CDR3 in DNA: TGCAGCGTTCCGATGGAGCCGGCGAGGGGAGGGGGATATGGGCAGTTCTTC.

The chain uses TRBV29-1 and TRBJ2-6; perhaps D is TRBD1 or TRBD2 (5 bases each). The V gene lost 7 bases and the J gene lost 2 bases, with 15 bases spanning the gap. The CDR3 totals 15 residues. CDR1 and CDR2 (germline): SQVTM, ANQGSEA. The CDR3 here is CSAALGGAGANVLTF. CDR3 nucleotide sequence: TGCAGCGCCGCGCTTGGGGGAGCTGGGGCCAACGTCCTGACTTTC.

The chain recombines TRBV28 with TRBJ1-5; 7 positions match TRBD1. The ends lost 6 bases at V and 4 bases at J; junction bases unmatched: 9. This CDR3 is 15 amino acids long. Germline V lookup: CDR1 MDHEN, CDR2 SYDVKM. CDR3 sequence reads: CASSMGTAPNQPQHF. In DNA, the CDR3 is TGTGCCAGCAGCATGGGGACAGCCCCGAATCAGCCCCAGCATTTT.

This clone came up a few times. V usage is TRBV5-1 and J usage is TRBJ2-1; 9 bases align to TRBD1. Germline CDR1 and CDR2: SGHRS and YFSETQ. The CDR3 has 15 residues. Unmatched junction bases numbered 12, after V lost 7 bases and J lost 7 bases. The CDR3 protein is CASGLGDRDRNEQFF. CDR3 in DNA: TGCGCCAGCGGACTTGGGGACAGGGACCGAAATGAGCAGTTCTTC.

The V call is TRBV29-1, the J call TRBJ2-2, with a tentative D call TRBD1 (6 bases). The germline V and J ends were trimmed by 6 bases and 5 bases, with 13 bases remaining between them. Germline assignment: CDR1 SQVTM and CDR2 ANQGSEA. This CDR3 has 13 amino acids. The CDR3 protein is CSVRGSGTGELFF. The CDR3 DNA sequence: TGCAGCGTCAGGGGCTCGGGGACCGGGGAGCTGTTTTTT.

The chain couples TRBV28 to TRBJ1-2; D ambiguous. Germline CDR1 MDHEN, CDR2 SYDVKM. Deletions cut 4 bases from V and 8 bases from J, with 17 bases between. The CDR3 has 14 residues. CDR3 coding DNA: TGTGCCAGCAGTTCCCTCAACCGGGGTTGGGGCTACACCTTC. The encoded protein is CASSSLNRGWGYTF.

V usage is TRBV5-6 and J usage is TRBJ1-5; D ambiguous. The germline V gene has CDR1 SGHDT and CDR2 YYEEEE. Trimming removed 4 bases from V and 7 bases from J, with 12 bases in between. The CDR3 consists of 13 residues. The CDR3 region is CASSRGRVQPQHF. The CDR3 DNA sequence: TGTGCCAGCAGCCGAGGTAGGGTACAGCCCCAGCATTTT. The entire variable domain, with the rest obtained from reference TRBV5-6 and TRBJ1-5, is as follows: DAGVTQSPTHLIKTRGQQVTLRCSPKSGHDTVSWYQQALGQGPQFIFQYYEEEERQRGNFPDRFSGHQFPNYSSELNVNALLLGDSALYLCASSRGRVQPQHFGDGTRLSIL.

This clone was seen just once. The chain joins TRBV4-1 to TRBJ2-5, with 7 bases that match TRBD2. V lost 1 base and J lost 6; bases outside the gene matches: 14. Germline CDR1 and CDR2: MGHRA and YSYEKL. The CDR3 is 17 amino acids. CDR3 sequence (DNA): TGCGCCAGCAGCCAAGTGTTGTTTTTAGCGGGCGGAAAGACCCAGTACTTC. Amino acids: CASSQVLFLAGGKTQYF.

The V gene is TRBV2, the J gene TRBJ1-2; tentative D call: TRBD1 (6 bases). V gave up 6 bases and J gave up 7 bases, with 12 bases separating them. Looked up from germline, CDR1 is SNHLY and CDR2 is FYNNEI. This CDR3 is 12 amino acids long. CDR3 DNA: TGTGCCAGCAGACAGGGATTGAGTGGCTACACCTTC. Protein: CASRQGLSGYTF.

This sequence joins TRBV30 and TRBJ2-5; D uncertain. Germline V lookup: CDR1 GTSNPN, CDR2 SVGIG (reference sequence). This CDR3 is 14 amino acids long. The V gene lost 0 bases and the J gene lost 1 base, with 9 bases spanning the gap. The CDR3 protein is CAWSVKSSQETQYF. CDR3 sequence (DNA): TGTGCCTGGAGTGTAAAAAGCAGCCAAGAGACCCAGTACTTC.

The CDR3 region has the DNA TGTGCCAGCAGGATGTGGGACAGGGCCAGTGGCTACACCTTC. Its protein product is CASRMWDRASGYTF. The chain uses TRBV28 and TRBJ1-2, with TRBD1 matching over 9 bases. J was trimmed by 7 bases and V by 6 bases; bases with no gene match: 9. The CDR3 has 14 amino acids. CDR1 is MDHEN, CDR2 SYDVKM, per germline.

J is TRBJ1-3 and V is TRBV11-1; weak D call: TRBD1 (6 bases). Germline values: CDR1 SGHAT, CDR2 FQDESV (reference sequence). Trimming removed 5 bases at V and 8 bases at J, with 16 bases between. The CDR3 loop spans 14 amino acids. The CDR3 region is CASSPLRDTDTIYF. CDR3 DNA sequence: TGTGCCAGCAGCCCCCTCCGGGACACTGACACCATATATTTT.

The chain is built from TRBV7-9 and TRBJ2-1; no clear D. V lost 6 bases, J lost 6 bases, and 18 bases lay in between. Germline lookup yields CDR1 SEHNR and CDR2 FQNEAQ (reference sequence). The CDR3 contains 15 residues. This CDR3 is CASRLPYRLGNEQFF. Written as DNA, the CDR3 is TGTGCCAGCAGGCTGCCGTACCGGCTGGGCAATGAGCAGTTCTTC.

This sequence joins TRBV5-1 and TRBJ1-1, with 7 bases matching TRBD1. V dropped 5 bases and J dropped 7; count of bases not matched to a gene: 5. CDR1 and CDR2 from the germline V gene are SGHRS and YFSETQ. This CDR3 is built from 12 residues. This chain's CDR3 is CASRHRDSEAFF. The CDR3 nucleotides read TGCGCCAGCAGACACCGGGACAGTGAAGCTTTCTTT.

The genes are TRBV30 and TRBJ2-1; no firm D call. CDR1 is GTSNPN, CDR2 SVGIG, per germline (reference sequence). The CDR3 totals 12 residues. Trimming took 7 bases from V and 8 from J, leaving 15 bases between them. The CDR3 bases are TGTGCCTCTTCTAGGGCCGACGATGAGCAGTTCTTC. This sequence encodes CASSRADDEQFF.